The 6 T cell receptor beta chains in this list originate from one sample, sequenced in a study of human thymus T cells. Profiling relied on immunoSEQ multiplex PCR, and the TCRdb table lists in-frame clones only, not all of them. This table has some 78,000 clones, 90% to 97% appearing once. The thymus tissue came from resections taken during corrective heart surgery. The specimen sequenced was thymus tissue. These receptor sequences come from a boy in the first two years of life with a congenital heart defect but otherwise immunologically healthy.

The chain joins TRBV4-1 to TRBJ2-4, with 8 bases fitting TRBD1. Germline lookup yields CDR1 MGHRA and CDR2 YSYEKL. The CDR3 sequence is 17 residues long. V lost 2 bases, J lost 6 bases, and 12 bases stayed unmatched. DNA of the CDR3: TGCGCCAGCAGCCAACCACACAAGGGACAGGAGCTAAACATTCAGTACTTC. Its translation: CASSQPHKGQELNIQYF.

The chain combines TRBV7-9 with TRBJ1-1, with D tentatively TRBD1 (6 bases). CDR3 length equals 15 residues. Trimming removed 5 bases from V and 7 bases from J, with 20 bases in between. CDR1 and CDR2 from the germline V gene are SEHNR and FQNEAQ (reference sequence). The CDR3 sequence: CASSPTTRGADEAFF. In DNA form, the CDR3 reads TGTGCCAGCAGCCCCACCACGCGGGGGGCCGATGAAGCTTTCTTT. The whole variable domain, remainder taken from reference TRBV7-9 and TRBJ1-1, is DTGVSQNPRHKITKRGQNVTFRCDPISEHNRLYWYRQTLGQGPEFLTYFQNEAQLEKSRLLSDRFSAERPKGSFSTLEIQRTEQGDSAMYLCASSPTTRGADEAFFGQGTRLTVV.

This clone has only one observation. This sequence joins TRBV20-1 and TRBJ2-1; the D is unclear. From germline, CDR1 is DFQATT and CDR2 SNEGSKA (reference sequence). The CDR3 runs 11 residues. The CDR3 reads CSPVAVNEQFF. The CDR3 DNA follows: TGCAGCCCCGTCGCGGTCAATGAGCAGTTCTTC.

The chain carries TRBV10-3 and TRBJ2-1; no clear D gene. Deletions cut 3 bases from V and 0 bases from J, with 21 bases between. Germline lookup yields CDR1 ENHRY and CDR2 SYGVKD. This CDR3 has 19 residues. In nucleotides, the CDR3 is TGTGCCATCAGTGATAGAGTTTACCCGGGTCCTAGCTCCTACAATGAGCAGTTCTTC. This encodes CAISDRVYPGPSSYNEQFF.

The chain links TRBV4-3 to TRBJ1-1; TRBD1 might be the D (5 bases). The CDR3 has 15 amino acids. Germline V CDR1 and CDR2: LGHNA, YSLEER. V was clipped by 1 base and J by 4 bases, with 13 bases between them. This CDR3 is CASSQGGTEVTEAFF. The CDR3 DNA is TGCGCCAGCAGCCAAGGCGGGACGGAGGTCACTGAAGCTTTCTTT.

The rearrangement links TRBV29-1 to TRBJ1-1, with 10 bases fitting TRBD1. The length of the CDR3 is 15 residues. Trimming cost V 8 bases and J 4 bases; bases outside gene matches: 13. Germline-derived CDR1 and CDR2 are SQVTM and ANQGSEA. The CDR3: CSPGDRGQKGTEAFF. As DNA, the CDR3 is TGCAGCCCCGGAGACAGGGGGCAAAAGGGCACTGAAGCTTTCTTT.